This TCR beta chain originates from a study of blood T cell repertoires in COVID-19. Across the study: Sources were T cells, B-cell-depleted T cells, or PBMCs; the material itself was cDNA or gDNA.

This clone occurred once. Study processing details: Amplification with reference gene primers provided the estimates of nucleated cell counts. Only in-frame clones appear in the TCRdb table, and some are missing; sequencing was by immunoSEQ multiplex PCR. V and J calls and clone size are those listed in that table; D and trimming were worked out from the DNA. In the table there are 200,000 to 250,000 clones, more than 75% of which are singletons. Seattle cases were enrolled at active infection and followed longitudinally. The CDR3 has 16 amino acids. Germline V lookup: CDR1 KGHSH, CDR2 LQKENI. The ends lost 2 bases at V and 0 bases at J; junction bases unmatched: 3.

The receptor comes from a woman at least 80 years old with COVID-19, enrolled during active disease. V gene TRBV18 combines with J gene TRBJ1-3; TRBD1 matches 8 bases. Sequenced sample: peripheral blood. CDR3 sequence reads: CASSPSGTGSGNTIYF. The CDR3 DNA reads TGTGCCAGCTCACCAAGTGGGACAGGCTCTGGAAACACCATATATTTT. The complete variable domain, with remaining parts taken from reference TRBV18 and TRBJ1-3, reads NAGVMQNPRHLVRRRGQEARLRCSPMKGHSHVYWYRQLPEEGLKFMVYLQKENIIDESGMPKERFSAEFPKEGPSILRIQQVVRGDSAAYFCASSPSGTGSGNTIYFGEGSWLTVV.